This T cell receptor (beta chain) comes out of a study of blood T cell repertoires in COVID-19. CDR1 and CDR2 from the germline V gene are MGHRA and YSYEKL. The ends lost 4 bases at V and 3 bases at J; junction bases unmatched: 2. The CDR3 length is 14 residues. Only a few counts were recorded for this clone. Sequencing used immunoSEQ multiplex PCR; TCRdb keeps in-frame clones, though not all of them. The table has roughly 120,000 clones, approximately 84% seen once. The sequence came from an older man with acute or convalescent COVID-19. The sample taken for sequencing was peripheral blood. This sequence joins TRBV4-1 and TRBJ1-4; 7 nucleotides match TRBD1. CDR3 nucleotide sequence: TGCGCCAGCAGCCCGACAGGGCCTAATGAAAAACTGTTTTTT. Translated, it gives CASSPTGPNEKLFF.